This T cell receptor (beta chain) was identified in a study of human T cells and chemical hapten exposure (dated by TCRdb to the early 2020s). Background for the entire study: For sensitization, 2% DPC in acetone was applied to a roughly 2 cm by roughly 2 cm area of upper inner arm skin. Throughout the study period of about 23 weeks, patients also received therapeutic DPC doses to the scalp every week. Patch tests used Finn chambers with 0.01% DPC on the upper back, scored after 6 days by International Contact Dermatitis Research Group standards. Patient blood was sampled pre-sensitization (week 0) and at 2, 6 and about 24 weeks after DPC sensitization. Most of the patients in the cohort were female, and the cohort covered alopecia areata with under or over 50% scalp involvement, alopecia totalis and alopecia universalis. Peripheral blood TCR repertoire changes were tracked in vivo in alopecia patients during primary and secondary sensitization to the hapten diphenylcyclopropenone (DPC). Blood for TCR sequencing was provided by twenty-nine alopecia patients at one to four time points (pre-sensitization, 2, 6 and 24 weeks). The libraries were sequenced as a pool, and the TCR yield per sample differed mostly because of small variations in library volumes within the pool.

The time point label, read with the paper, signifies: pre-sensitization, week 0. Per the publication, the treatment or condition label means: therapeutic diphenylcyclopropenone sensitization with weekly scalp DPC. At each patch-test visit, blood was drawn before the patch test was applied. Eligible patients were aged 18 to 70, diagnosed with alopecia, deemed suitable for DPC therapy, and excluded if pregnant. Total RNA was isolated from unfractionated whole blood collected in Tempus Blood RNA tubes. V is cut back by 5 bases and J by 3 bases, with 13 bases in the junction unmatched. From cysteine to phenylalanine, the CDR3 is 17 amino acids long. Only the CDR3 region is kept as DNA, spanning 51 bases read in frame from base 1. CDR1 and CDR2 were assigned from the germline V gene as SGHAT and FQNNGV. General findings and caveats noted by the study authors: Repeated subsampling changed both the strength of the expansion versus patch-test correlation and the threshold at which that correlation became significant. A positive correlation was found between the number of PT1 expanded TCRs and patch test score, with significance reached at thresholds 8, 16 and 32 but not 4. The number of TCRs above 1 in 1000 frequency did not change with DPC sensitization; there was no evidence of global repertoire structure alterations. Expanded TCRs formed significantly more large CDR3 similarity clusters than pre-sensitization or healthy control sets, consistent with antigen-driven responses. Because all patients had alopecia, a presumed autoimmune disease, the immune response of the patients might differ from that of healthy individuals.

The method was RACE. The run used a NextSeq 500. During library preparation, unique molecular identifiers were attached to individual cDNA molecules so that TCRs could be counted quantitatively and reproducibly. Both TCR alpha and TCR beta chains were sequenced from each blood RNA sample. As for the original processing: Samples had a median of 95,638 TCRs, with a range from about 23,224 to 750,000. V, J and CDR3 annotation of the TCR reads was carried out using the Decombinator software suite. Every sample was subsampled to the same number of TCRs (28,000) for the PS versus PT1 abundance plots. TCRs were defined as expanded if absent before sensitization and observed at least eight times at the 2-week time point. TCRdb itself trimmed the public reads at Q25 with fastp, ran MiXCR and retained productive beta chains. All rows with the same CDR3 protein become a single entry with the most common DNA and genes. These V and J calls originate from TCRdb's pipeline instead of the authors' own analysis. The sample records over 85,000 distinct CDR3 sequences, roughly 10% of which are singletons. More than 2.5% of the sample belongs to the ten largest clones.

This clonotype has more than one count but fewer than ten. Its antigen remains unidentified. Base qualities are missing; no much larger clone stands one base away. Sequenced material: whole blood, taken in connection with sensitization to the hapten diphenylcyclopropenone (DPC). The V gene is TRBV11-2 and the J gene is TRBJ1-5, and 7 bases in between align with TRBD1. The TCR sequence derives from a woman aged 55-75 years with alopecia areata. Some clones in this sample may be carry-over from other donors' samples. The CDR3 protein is CASSPAPRTGYNQPQHF. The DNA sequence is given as TGTGCCAGCAGCCCAGCCCCGAGGACAGGATACAATCAGCCCCAGCATTTT. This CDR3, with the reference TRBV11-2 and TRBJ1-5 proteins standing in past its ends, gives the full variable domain EAGVAQSPRYKIIEKRQSVAFWCNPISGHATLYWYQQILGQGPKLLIQFQNNGVVDDSQLPKDRFSAERLKGVDSTLKIQPAKLEDSAVYLCASSPAPRTGYNQPQHFGDGTRLSIL.